The rows below give T cell receptor beta chains drawn from one sample of a study of shared clonotypes between healthy human individuals. Sequenced by immunoSEQ multiplex PCR; TCRdb stores in-frame clones only, minus some. The sample lists 400,000 to 600,000 clones; around 79% were seen once. The sequenced material came from PBMCs. These receptors all come from a woman between 40 and 50 years old in good health. Some clones in this sample may be carry-over from other donors' samples. The CDR3 runs from the conserved cysteine through the conserved F or W. D genes are given only for firm matches. Size is omitted from some rows. Given values are once, few, many or a class for expanded clones.

NA	TRBJ1-1	TRBV6-1	NA	TGTGCCAGCAGTCCCAACAGGGATACTGAAGCTTTCTTT	CASSPNRDTEAFF
NA	TRBJ2-3	TRBV7-3	NA	TGTGCCAGCAGCTCCATCCTAGATACGCAGTATTTT	CASSSILDTQYF
NA	TRBJ1-4	TRBV11-2	NA	TGTGCCAGCAGGAGAGGGAACCAACAAAATGAAAAACTGTTTTTT	CASRRGNQQNEKLFF
once	TRBJ2-3	TRBV9	NA	TGTGCCAGCAGTGTCCGTCAGTTCACAGATACGCAGTATTTT	CASSVRQFTDTQYF
once	TRBJ2-3	TRBV7-9	TRBD2	TGTGCCAGCAGCTTAGCGGTAGGAGGGAGGGCGCAGTATTTT	CASSLAVGGRAQYF
NA	TRBJ2-3	TRBV11-2	TRBD2	TGTGCCAGCAGCTTAGGGGGGACTATCTTGGCAGATACGCAGTATTTT	CASSLGGTILADTQYF
NA	TRBJ2-7	TRBV28	TRBD2	TGTGCCAGCAGCACCTGGGCTAGCGGAAACTCCTACGAGCAGTACTTC	CASSTWASGNSYEQYF
NA	TRBJ2-1	TRBV9	TRBD2	TGTGCCAGCAGCGTGAGGCCCGGGGGGTTAAATGAGCAGTTCTTC	CASSVRPGGLNEQFF
NA	TRBJ2-1	TRBV18	TRBD2	TGTGCCAGCTCACCGCGCGGGAGCTCCTACAATGAGCAGTTCTTC	CASSPRGSSYNEQFF
NA	TRBJ2-1	TRBV9	NA	TGTGCCAGCAGCGTCGCTGTCCTACAAACGAGGAATGAGCAGTTCTTC	CASSVAVLQTRNEQFF
NA	TRBJ2-3	TRBV7-2	NA	TGTGCCAGCAGCTTAGGGGCAGGGGTTGATACGCAGTATTTT	CASSLGAGVDTQYF
NA	TRBJ1-1	TRBV11-2	TRBD1	TGTGCCAGCAGCCCGTGGGACAGGGATGCGACTGAAGCTTTCTTT	CASSPWDRDATEAFF
NA	TRBJ2-1	TRBV7-3	TRBD2	TGTGCCAGCAGCCCTGACTCTAGCGGGGATGCCTTGGGGGAGCAGTTCTTC	CASSPDSSGDALGEQFF
few	TRBJ2-7	TRBV6-1	TRBD2	TGTGCCAGCACAGCCAGACCCGGGAGGGACGAGCAGTACTTC	CASTARPGRDEQYF
NA	TRBJ2-1	TRBV28	NA	TGTGCCAGCAGTTCGGGGCGGAAGCAGTTCTTC	CASSSGRKQFF
NA	TRBJ1-2	TRBV11-2	NA	TGTGCCAGCAGCCTGGACAGATTATCTAACTATGGCTACACCTTC	CASSLDRLSNYGYTF
NA	TRBJ1-1	TRBV19	TRBD1	TGTGCCAGTAGGACAGGGAAGGGCGCTGAAGCTTTCTTT	CASRTGKGAEAFF
NA	TRBJ2-5	TRBV19	TRBD1	TGTGCCAGTAGTATGGTTGACAGGGAAGAGACCCAGTACTTC	CASSMVDREETQYF
once	TRBJ2-6	TRBV10-3	NA	TGTGCCATCAGTGAGTCCAGCGTCTCTGGGGCCAACGTCCTGACTTTC	CAISESSVSGANVLTF
NA	TRBJ2-1	TRBV7-2	NA	TGTGCCAGCAGCCCCGGGTCTTCCAACAATGAGCAGTTCTTC	CASSPGSSNNEQFF
NA	TRBJ1-1	TRBV28	NA	TGTGCCACCACCCCCGGCTGGCAGCAAGCTTTCTTT	CATTPGWQQAFF
NA	TRBJ2-3	TRBV19	NA	TGTGCCAGTACCCTTACTAGCACAGATACGCAGTATTTT	CASTLTSTDTQYF
NA	TRBJ2-1	TRBV4-2	TRBD2	TGTGCCAGCAGCCAAGAGGTTGGACTAGCGTATGAGCAGTTCTTC	CASSQEVGLAYEQFF
NA	TRBJ1-1	TRBV9	NA	TGTGCCAGCAGCGTAGACCCCCGGAGCACTGAAGCTTTCTTT	CASSVDPRSTEAFF
NA	TRBJ1-5	TRBV7-2	NA	TGTGCCAGCAGCCCGCCCGGGGCCATCACCCGGAATCAGCCCCAGCATTTT	CASSPPGAITRNQPQHF
NA	TRBJ2-3	TRBV6-5	TRBD1	TGTGCCAGCAGGCGACAGGGGCCTAGCACAGATACGCAGTATTTT	CASRRQGPSTDTQYF
NA	TRBJ1-6	TRBV10-3	TRBD1	TGTGCCACCAGGGACAGAAGAGATAATTCACCCCTCCACTTT	CATRDRRDNSPLHF
NA	TRBJ2-2	TRBV23-1	NA	TGCGCCAGCCTCCTAAGGAGGACGGGGGAGCTGTTTTTT	CASLLRRTGELFF
NA	TRBJ2-4	TRBV30	NA	TGTGCCTGGAGTGTCGGGTTGGGGGACCTTCCCAAAAACATTCAGTACTTC	CAWSVGLGDLPKNIQYF
NA	TRBJ1-1	TRBV30	TRBD1	TGTGCCTGGGTCCGCAGGGGGCGCGGGGTAGGTACTGAAGCTTTCTTT	CAWVRRGRGVGTEAFF
NA	TRBJ2-1	TRBV30	TRBD2	TGTGCCTGGAGCGTCCGGTGGGGCGGCGGGAGTGGCCCCTACAATGAGCAGTTCTTC	CAWSVRWGGGSGPYNEQFF
many	TRBJ2-5	TRBV7-2	NA	TGTGCCAGCAGCCCTCGGGCAGGGAGTGAGACCCAGTACTTC	CASSPRAGSETQYF
NA	TRBJ2-1	TRBV11-1	TRBD2	TGTGCCAGCAGCTTTAGCGGGAGGGTGGTTGAGCAGTTCTTC	CASSFSGRVVEQFF
NA	TRBJ1-1	TRBV7-9	NA	TGTGCCAGCAGCTTACCACCGAACACTGAAGCTTTCTTT	CASSLPPNTEAFF
NA	TRBJ2-7	TRBV4-1	TRBD2	TGCGCCAGCAGCCAAGATAGATATAGCGGGAGCTACGAGCAGTACTTC	CASSQDRYSGSYEQYF
few	TRBJ2-2	TRBV7-9	NA	TGTGCCAGCAGCCTAGCAGGGGACACCGGGGAGCTGTTTTTT	CASSLAGDTGELFF
NA	TRBJ2-1	TRBV6-1	TRBD2	TGTGCCGTTGCGTGGGCTAGCGGGATAAATGAGCAGTTCTTC	CAVAWASGINEQFF